This TCR beta chain was obtained from a study of beta chain features in type 1 diabetes. Study-level information: When patients were set against healthy donors, age, gender and cell yields were similar.

Notes on this clone: Its antigen is unknown.

CDR1 is SGHRS, CDR2 YFSETQ, per germline. Trimming took off 5 bases at V and 0 bases at J, with 6 bases between the two ends. The CDR3 runs 12 residues. The sequenced template was cDNA made from the entire isolated RNA. Roughly 3.6 million reads on average were seen across naive, central memory and regulatory T cell samples. The method was immunoSEQ multiplex PCR; TCRdb's version includes in-frame clones alone and lacks a portion of them. The sample consists of 400,000 to 550,000 clones, 11% of them appearing once. Each of the CD4+ naive, central memory, regulatory and stem cell-like memory populations was sorted via CD45RO/CCR7/CD25/CD127/CD95/CD27. Whole-study results and caveats: Patients with type 1 diabetes showed fewer VDJ junction insertions and more deletions.

The V and J genes are TRBV5-1 and TRBJ2-7, with D unresolved. This TCR came from a woman aged 18-29 years in good health. The sequencing sample was made of naive CD4+ T cells from blood. This chain's CDR3 is CASRAASYEQYV. DNA of the CDR3: TGCGCCAGCAGAGCAGCCTCCTACGAGCAGTACGTC.